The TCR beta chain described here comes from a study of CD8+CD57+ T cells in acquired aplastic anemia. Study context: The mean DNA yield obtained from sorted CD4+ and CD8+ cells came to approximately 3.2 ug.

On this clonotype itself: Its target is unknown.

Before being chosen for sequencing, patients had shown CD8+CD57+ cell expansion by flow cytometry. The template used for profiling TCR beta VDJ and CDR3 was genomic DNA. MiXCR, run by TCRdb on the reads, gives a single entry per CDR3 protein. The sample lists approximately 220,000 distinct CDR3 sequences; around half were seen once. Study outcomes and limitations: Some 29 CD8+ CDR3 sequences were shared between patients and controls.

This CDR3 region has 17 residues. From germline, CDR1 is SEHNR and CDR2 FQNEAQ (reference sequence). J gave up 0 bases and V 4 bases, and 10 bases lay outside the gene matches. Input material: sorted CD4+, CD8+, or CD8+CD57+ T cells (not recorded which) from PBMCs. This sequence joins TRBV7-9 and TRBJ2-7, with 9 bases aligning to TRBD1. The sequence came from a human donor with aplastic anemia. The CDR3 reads CASSSLRDRVFSYEQYF. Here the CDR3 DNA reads TGTGCCAGCAGCTCGCTCCGGGACAGGGTATTCTCCTACGAGCAGTACTTC.